The 6 T cell receptor beta chains listed next were all sequenced from one sample in a study of Tregs in tolerant kidney transplant recipients (dated by TCRdb to between 2018 and 2021). The library relied on the immunoSEQ multiplex PCR assay. Here the immuneACCESS table is served through TCRdb, limited to in-frame sequences with V and J called. Missing clones are a known gap in these copies; in checked studies unresolved V genes cover under half, and the rest lacks a known reason. The sample records about 240,000 clones, roughly 84% of which are singletons. The ten most abundant clones make up around 0.64% of the sample. Material: CD4+ T cells from blood. These receptors were obtained from a human donor in good health.

The genes are TRBV5-4 and TRBJ2-2, with 8 bases matching TRBD2. The CDR3 sequence is 17 residues long. Trimming cost V 4 bases and J 4 bases; bases outside gene matches: 12. Germline V gene sequence: CDR1 SGHNT, CDR2 YYREEE (reference sequence). The CDR3, as DNA: TGTGCCAGCAGCGGAATTAGCGGGGAGACTCCCACCGGGGAGCTGTTTTTT. Amino acids: CASSGISGETPTGELFF.

V is TRBV6-1 and J is TRBJ2-7; perhaps TRBD1 as D (6 bases). This CDR3 spans 16 amino acids. Germline V lookup: CDR1 MNHNS, CDR2 SASEGT. The V end lost 1 base, the J end lost 3 bases, and 16 bases lay between the germline ends. The CDR3: CASSEGLGAGDYEQYF. As DNA, the CDR3 is TGTGCCAGCAGTGAAGGGCTGGGGGCAGGGGACTACGAGCAGTACTTC.

The chain joins TRBV18 to TRBJ1-1; D possibly corresponds to TRBD1 (6 bases). The germline V gene encodes CDR1 KGHSH and CDR2 LQKENI. The CDR3 is made up of 15 amino acids. V lost 2 bases, J lost 1 base, and 11 bases lay in between. The CDR3 DNA sequence: TGTGCCAGCTCACCATCGACAGGTCCGAACACTGAAGCTTTCTTT. It yields the protein CASSPSTGPNTEAFF.

The chain joins TRBV5-1 to TRBJ2-7; tentative D call: TRBD1 (6 bases). Trimming pared 4 bases from V and 5 bases from J, leaving 31 bases between. Per germline, CDR1 SGHRS and CDR2 YFSETQ. CDR3 length: 19 residues. The CDR3: CASSGGDRNRDLRGHEQYF. The DNA of the CDR3 is TGCGCCAGCAGCGGGGGAGACCGAAACAGGGACCTACGGGGCCACGAGCAGTACTTC.

The V and J genes are TRBV5-5 and TRBJ1-5, with TRBD1 matching over 10 bases. From germline, CDR1 is SGHKS and CDR2 YYEKEE (reference sequence). Trimming took 0 bases from V and 7 from J; bases not matched to a gene: 4. CDR3 length: 15 residues. DNA of the CDR3: TGTGCCAGCAGCTTGGGTTGGACAGGGGGACAGCCCCAGCATTTT. This encodes CASSLGWTGGQPQHF.

The chain uses TRBV5-1 and TRBJ1-3; a possible D gene is TRBD1 (6 bases). Germline V gene sequence: CDR1 SGHRS, CDR2 YFSETQ. V lost 3 bases to trimming and J lost 0 bases, with 7 bases between them. The CDR3 extends over 14 amino acids. This CDR3 is CASSSQGSGNTIYF. CDR3 nucleotide sequence: TGCGCCAGCAGCTCACAGGGCTCTGGAAACACCATATATTTT.